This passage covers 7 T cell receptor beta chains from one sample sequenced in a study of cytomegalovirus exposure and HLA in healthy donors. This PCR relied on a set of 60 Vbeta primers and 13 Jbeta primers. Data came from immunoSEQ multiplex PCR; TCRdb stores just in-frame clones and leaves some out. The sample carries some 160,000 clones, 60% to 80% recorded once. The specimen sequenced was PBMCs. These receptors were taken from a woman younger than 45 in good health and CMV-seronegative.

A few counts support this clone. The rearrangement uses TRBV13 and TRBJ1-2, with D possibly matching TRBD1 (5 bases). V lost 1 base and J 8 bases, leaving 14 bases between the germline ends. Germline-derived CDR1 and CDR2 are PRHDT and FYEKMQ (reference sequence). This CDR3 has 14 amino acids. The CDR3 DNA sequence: TGTGCCAGCAGCTTAGATAAGTCCAGGGAAGGCTACACCTTC. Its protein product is CASSLDKSREGYTF.

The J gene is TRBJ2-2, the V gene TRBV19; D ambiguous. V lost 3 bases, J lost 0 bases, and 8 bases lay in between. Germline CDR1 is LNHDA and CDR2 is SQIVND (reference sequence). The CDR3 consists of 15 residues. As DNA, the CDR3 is TGTGCCAGTAGTATGGGCCAGACGAACACCGGGGAGCTGTTTTTT. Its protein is CASSMGQTNTGELFF.

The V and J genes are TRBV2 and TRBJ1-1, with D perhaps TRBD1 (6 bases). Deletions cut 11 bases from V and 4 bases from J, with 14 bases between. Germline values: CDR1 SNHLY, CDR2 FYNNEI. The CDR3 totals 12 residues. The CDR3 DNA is TGTGCCGCTCAGGGGACGGGCACTGAAGCTTTCTTT. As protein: CAAQGTGTEAFF.

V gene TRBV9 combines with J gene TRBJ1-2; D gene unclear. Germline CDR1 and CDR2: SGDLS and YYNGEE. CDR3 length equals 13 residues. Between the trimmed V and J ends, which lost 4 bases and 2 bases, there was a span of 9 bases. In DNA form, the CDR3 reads TGTGCCAGCAGCTCTCGGAGGAACTATGGCTACACCTTC. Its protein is CASSSRRNYGYTF.

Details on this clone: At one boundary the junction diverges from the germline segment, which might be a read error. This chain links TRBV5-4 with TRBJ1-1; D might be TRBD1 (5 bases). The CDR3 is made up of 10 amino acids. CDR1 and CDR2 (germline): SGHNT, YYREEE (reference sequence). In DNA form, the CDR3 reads TGTGCCAGCAGCGGGGGGACTTTGCTCTTT. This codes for CASSGGTLLF.

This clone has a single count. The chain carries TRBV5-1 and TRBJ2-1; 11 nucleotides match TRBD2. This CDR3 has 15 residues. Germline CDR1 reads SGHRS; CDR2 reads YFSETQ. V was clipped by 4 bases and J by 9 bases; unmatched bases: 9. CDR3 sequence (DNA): TGCGCCAGCAGCCATATAGCGGGGGGGCCGGGTGAGCAGTTCTTC. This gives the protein CASSHIAGGPGEQFF.

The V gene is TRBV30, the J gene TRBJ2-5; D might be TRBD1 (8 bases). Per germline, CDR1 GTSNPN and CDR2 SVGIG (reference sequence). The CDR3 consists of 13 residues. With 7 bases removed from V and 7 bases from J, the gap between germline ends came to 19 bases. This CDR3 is CAYALRGTGTQYF. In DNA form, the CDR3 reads TGTGCCTACGCCTTGCGGGGGACAGGGACCCAGTACTTC. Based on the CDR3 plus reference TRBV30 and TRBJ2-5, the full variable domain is SQTIHQWPATLVQPVGSPLSLECTVEGTSNPNLYWYRQAAGRGLQLLFYSVGIGQISSEVPQNLSASRPQDRQFILSSKKLLLSDSGFYLCAYALRGTGTQYFGPGTRLLVL.